This TCR beta chain was recovered during a study of blood T cell repertoires in COVID-19 (dated by TCRdb to the early 2020s). About the full investigation: Collaborator samples came from the United States, Italy and Spain and covered acute and convalescent phases of COVID-19. The prospective study material was composed of cDNA or gDNA derived from T cells, B-cell-depleted T cells, or PBMCs. The dataset comprised deeply sampled blood TCRbeta repertoires from subjects exposed to, actively infected with, or recovered from COVID-19. A freely available public database, intended as a resource for researchers studying the immune response to SARS-CoV-2, is where the repertoires were released. Samples came from the ongoing ImmuneRACE study (first 160 participants) plus 1,254 subjects from 6 global collaborators. Sample metadata almost always included a de-identified subject ID, COVID-19 status, age in years and sex. Where available, HLA class I and class II types were taken from metadata supplied by the sample provider and were not determined by assay-based typing.

Study-wide findings and limitations: The amount of clinical and demographic metadata varied by source and participant and was provided uncurated.

Turning to this clone: It lacks a known antigen. The input lacks base qualities; no much larger clone sits a single base away.

TCRbeta CDR3 regions were amplified from genomic DNA using the immunoSEQ Assay, a bias-controlled multiplex PCR. On the study's bioinformatics: The number of nucleated cells in each sample was estimated by amplification of reference gene primers within the assay. To quantify the absolute abundance of each unique TCRbeta CDR3 rearrangement, sequence reads were collapsed and filtered. For each sample, productive Simpson clonality was calculated as the square root of Simpson's diversity index across productive rearrangements. Entries here come from immuneACCESS through TCRdb and include only in-frame sequences with V and J called. Some clones fail to appear in such tables; in the studies checked, an unresolved V gene covers under half of the shortfall, and the cause of the remainder is unknown. D and trimming come from the DNA, and the V and J calls and clone size come from that table. The sample contains roughly 250,000 clones, nearly 90% of them found a single time. The top ten clones comprise 2.1% of the sample.

Samples from volunteer blood donors who had recovered from COVID-19 were contributed by a second Seattle source. Whole blood was collected in K2EDTA tubes by collaborating institutions according to the institutions' own protocols. For TCRbeta analysis, collaborators shipped samples as frozen whole blood, isolated PBMCs, or DNA extracted from either of those sample types. V sheds 2 bases and J sheds 1 base, leaving 21 bases between their ends. CDR1 and CDR2, looked up from the germline V gene, are MNHEY and SVGEGT. Taken from cysteine to phenylalanine, the CDR3 has 18 residues. Just CDR3 DNA is preserved here, 54 bases in frame from base 1.

The rearranged chain carries TRBV6-2 or TRBV6-3 and TRBJ2-7, with TRBD2 perhaps the D gene, on 6 matching bases. The sequencing input was peripheral blood. This TCR was sampled from a woman between 35 and 50 years old who had recovered from COVID-19. Here the CDR3 is given as CASSYPPPTGSWSYEQYF. The sequenced DNA: TGTGCCAGCAGTTACCCGCCTCCCACCGGGAGTTGGTCCTACGAGCAGTACTTC.